The TCR beta chain under discussion was sequenced for a study of blood T cells in healthy people across ages. A J-beta primer mix and a sample-barcoded 5' primer were used in a second PCR of roughly 6 to 12 cycles. TCRdb passed the 5' RACE reads through MiXCR, listing each CDR3 protein once. The sample holds 1.5 million to 2 million distinct CDR3 sequences, 25% to 30% seen once. CDR1 SNHLY and CDR2 FYNNEI come from the germline V gene. Trimming pared 2 bases from V and 6 bases from J, leaving 27 bases between. CDR3 length: 19 amino acids. The source material was blood. The clonotype originates from a young woman in good health. The chain joins TRBV2 to TRBJ2-3; a possible D gene is TRBD2 (7 bases). CDR3 amino acids: CASSERGVWAGATRDTQYF. The CDR3 nucleotides are TGTGCCAGCAGTGAAAGGGGGGTTTGGGCGGGGGCTACCCGCGATACGCAGTATTTT.